The clone carrying this T cell receptor beta chain was counted once. The sample holds other DNA sequences that translate to the same CDR3. Germline values: CDR1 SNHLY, CDR2 FYNNEI. The CDR3 contains 12 residues. Trimming cost V 6 bases and J 3 bases, with 7 bases left between them. This record comes from a study of shared clonotypes between healthy human individuals. Profiling relied on immunoSEQ multiplex PCR, and the TCRdb table lists in-frame clones only, not all of them. Altogether about 340,000 clones are present, roughly 80% being singletons, with the ten largest covering around 9.3%. This receptor was obtained from a man younger than 45 in good health. The sample taken for sequencing was memory CD4+ T cells sorted from blood. The subset denotes: CD45RA-negative fraction. V gene TRBV2 combines with J gene TRBJ2-3, with a tentative D call TRBD1 (6 bases). The CDR3 bases are TGTGCCAGCAGCAGGGGTACAGATACGCAGTATTTT. This codes for CASSRGTDTQYF.